The 10 T cell receptor beta chains listed next were all sequenced from one sample in a study of identical twins. From the 5' RACE reads, TCRdb called clonotypes with MiXCR, one entry per CDR3 protein. The table has around 200,000 distinct CDR3 sequences, approximately 9% seen once. The sequencing input was memory (CD45RO+) T cells sorted from blood. These receptors originate from a woman between 18 and 29 years old in good health.

The CDR3 loop is CASSFGSVAFF. As DNA, the CDR3 is TGTGCCAGCAGCTTCGGTTCAGTCGCTTTCTTT. The chain uses TRBV7-9 and TRBJ1-1; D is ambiguous. Trimming took off 3 bases at V and 11 bases at J, with 10 bases between the two ends. CDR3 length: 11 residues. CDR1 is SEHNR and CDR2 is FQNEAQ in the germline V gene (reference sequence).

V gene TRBV5-6 combines with J gene TRBJ1-1; 7 bases fit TRBD1. Germline values: CDR1 SGHDT, CDR2 YYEEEE. This CDR3 is 14 amino acids long. V dropped 2 bases and J dropped 6; count of bases not matched to a gene: 7. CDR3 sequence (DNA): TGTGCCAGCAGCTTAGACAGGGTTACGGCTGAAGCTTTCTTT. This sequence encodes CASSLDRVTAEAFF.

This clonotype occurred a few times. The chain joins TRBV7-2 to TRBJ2-5; D ambiguous. This CDR3 is 14 amino acids long. V dropped 3 bases and J dropped 4 bases, with 12 bases sitting between them. Germline assignment: CDR1 SGHTA and CDR2 FQGNSA. The CDR3 DNA is TGTGCCAGCAGCTTCTCCAGTCTCACAGAGACCCAGTACTTC. Its protein is CASSFSSLTETQYF.

This clonotype occurred a few times. The J gene is TRBJ1-1, the V gene TRBV6-2 or TRBV6-3; no firm D call. The CDR3 is 13 residues long. Germline CDR1 reads MNHEY; CDR2 reads SVGEGT. Trimming removed 8 bases at V and 4 bases at J, with 14 bases between. CDR3 amino acids: CASGRDGGTEAFF. The CDR3 bases are TGTGCCAGCGGCAGAGATGGAGGCACTGAAGCTTTCTTT.

This clonotype was observed at least ten times. V and J are TRBV7-8 and TRBJ2-1; D is tentatively TRBD1 or TRBD2 (6 bases each). The germline gives CDR1 SGHVS, CDR2 FQNEAQ. The length of the CDR3 is 15 residues. Trimming shortened V by 3 bases and J by 8 bases, and 17 bases separated the two germline ends. CDR3 nucleotide sequence: TGTGCCAGCAGCTTTGGGGGGCGGTTGCTAGATGAGCAGTTCTTC. Translating it yields CASSFGGRLLDEQFF. Full variable domain (rest looked up from reference TRBV7-8 and TRBJ2-1): GAGVSQSPRYKVAKRGQDVALRCDPISGHVSLFWYQQALGQGPEFLTYFQNEAQLDKSGLPSDRFFAERPEGSVSTLKIQRTQQEDSAVYLCASSFGGRLLDEQFFGPGTRLTVL.

The rearrangement uses TRBV6-5 and TRBJ1-5, with unresolved D. Germline CDR1 reads MNHEY; CDR2 reads SVGAGI. Trimming took 7 bases from V and 6 from J, leaving 19 bases between them. This CDR3 is built from 15 residues. The CDR3 loop is CASTHSGRAGQPQHF. In DNA, the CDR3 is TGTGCCAGCACTCACTCCGGGAGGGCGGGTCAGCCCCAGCATTTT.

The V and J genes are TRBV4-2 and TRBJ2-5; 7 nucleotides line up with TRBD2. V gave up 4 bases and J gave up 0 bases; unmatched junction bases: 5. Germline CDR1 LGHNA, CDR2 YNFKEQ. The CDR3 is made up of 15 amino acids. CDR3 sequence reads: CASSPSAGYQETQYF. DNA for the CDR3: TGTGCCAGCAGCCCGTCAGCGGGGTACCAAGAGACCCAGTACTTC.

This clonotype was observed a handful of times. The V call is TRBV29-1, the J call TRBJ2-7; D might be TRBD1 (5 bases). Trimming stripped 6 bases from V and 3 bases from J, with 15 bases between. The germline V gene encodes CDR1 SQVTM and CDR2 ANQGSEA. The CDR3 consists of 13 residues. CDR3 protein: CSVVNRIGYEQYF. CDR3 coding DNA: TGCAGCGTAGTAAACAGGATAGGCTACGAGCAGTACTTC.

This clonotype was detected only a few times. The V and J genes are TRBV7-8 and TRBJ2-1, with 8 bases lining up with TRBD1. Trimming at V came to 6 bases and at J to 4 bases, leaving 8 bases not matched to a gene. The CDR3 spans 15 residues. Germline CDR1 is SGHVS and CDR2 is FQNEAQ. The CDR3 spells CASSSQGALYNEQFF. DNA of the CDR3: TGTGCCAGCAGTTCGCAGGGGGCCCTATACAATGAGCAGTTCTTC.

Within the sample, this clonotype is medium-sized. This chain links TRBV4-2 with TRBJ2-7, with D possibly TRBD2 on 6 matching bases. This CDR3 contains 13 residues. Trimming pared 0 bases from V and 3 bases from J, leaving 6 bases between. Germline V gene lookup returns CDR1 LGHNA and CDR2 YNFKEQ. CDR3 bases: TGTGCCAGCAGCCAAGAGGGACTCTACGAGCAGTACTTC. Its protein product is CASSQEGLYEQYF.